Listed below are T cell receptor beta chains from one sample, sequenced in a study of CD8+CD57+ T cells in acquired aplastic anemia. TCRdb reprocessed the reads via MiXCR and lists one record per CDR3 protein. The sample includes approximately 250,000 distinct CDR3 sequences, 82% of them seen just once. The sequenced material came from sorted CD4+, CD8+, or CD8+CD57+ T cells (not recorded which) from PBMCs. The receptors were gathered from a human donor with aplastic anemia. Both conserved end residues are part of each CDR3. A D gene is named only where the DNA matches it firmly. Size tells how often a clone was seen (once, few, many) or the class of an expanded clone, and some rows leave it out.

V gene: TRBV9
D gene: NA
clone size: NA
J gene: TRBJ2-1
CDR3 protein: CASSVEGGEQFF
CDR3 DNA: TGTGCCAGCAGCGTAGAGGGGGGTGAGCAGTTCTTC

V gene: TRBV4-1
D gene: TRBD2
clone size: once
J gene: TRBJ2-7
CDR3 protein: CASSQLGLALSERYF
CDR3 DNA: TGCGCCAGCAGCCAGCTCGGACTAGCTCTAAGCGAGCGGTACTTC

V gene: TRBV7-8
D gene: TRBD1
clone size: NA
J gene: TRBJ1-2
CDR3 protein: CASSFQPDGTAYSYTF
CDR3 DNA: TGTGCCAGCAGCTTTCAGCCAGACGGGACAGCATATTCCTACACCTTC

V gene: TRBV7-6
D gene: TRBD1
clone size: few
J gene: TRBJ2-7
CDR3 protein: CASSLAGTAHEQYF
CDR3 DNA: TGTGCCAGCAGCTTAGCGGGGACAGCCCACGAGCAGTACTTC

V gene: TRBV5-4
D gene: NA
clone size: NA
J gene: TRBJ1-6
CDR3 protein: CASSLEAGTVHF
CDR3 DNA: TGTGCCAGCAGCTTGGAGGCAGGAACCGTCCACTTT

V gene: TRBV11-3
D gene: NA
clone size: few
J gene: TRBJ2-7
CDR3 protein: CASSLDLTDSYEQYF
CDR3 DNA: TGTGCCAGCAGCTTAGATCTGACAGACTCCTACGAGCAGTACTTC

V gene: TRBV7-9
D gene: NA
clone size: few
J gene: TRBJ1-6
CDR3 protein: CASSLGESGYNLPLHF
CDR3 DNA: TGTGCCAGCAGCTTGGGGGAGAGCGGCTATAATTTGCCCCTCCACTTT

V gene: TRBV7-8
D gene: NA
clone size: NA
J gene: TRBJ1-2
CDR3 protein: CASSIKLDSYGYTF
CDR3 DNA: TGTGCCAGCAGCATCAAGTTGGACAGCTATGGCTACACCTTC

V gene: TRBV20-1
D gene: NA
clone size: NA
J gene: TRBJ2-5
CDR3 protein: CSARHRAEEETQYF
CDR3 DNA: TGCAGTGCTAGACACAGGGCCGAGGAAGAGACCCAGTACTTC

V gene: TRBV25-1
D gene: NA
clone size: NA
J gene: TRBJ1-2
CDR3 protein: CASSDGGYYGYTF
CDR3 DNA: TGTGCCAGCAGTGATGGGGGCTACTATGGCTACACCTTC

V gene: TRBV9
D gene: TRBD1
clone size: NA
J gene: TRBJ1-6
CDR3 protein: CASGSGGEKLPLDF
CDR3 DNA: TGTGCCAGCGGTTCAGGGGGTGAAAAACTGCCCCTTGACTTT

V gene: TRBV19
D gene: TRBD1
clone size: many
J gene: TRBJ1-5
CDR3 protein: CASSIRTGGYQPQHF
CDR3 DNA: TGTGCCAGTAGTATTAGGACAGGGGGCTATCAGCCCCAGCATTTT

V gene: TRBV15
D gene: NA
clone size: NA
J gene: TRBJ2-7
CDR3 protein: CATSRASKGEHQQYF
CDR3 DNA: TGTGCCACCAGCAGGGCCTCTAAGGGCGAGCACCAGCAGTACTTC

V gene: TRBV7-4
D gene: NA
clone size: NA
J gene: TRBJ1-2
CDR3 protein: CASSVFGGVAYGPTF
CDR3 DNA: TGTGCCAGCAGCGTCTTCGGGGGTGTGGCCTATGGCCCCACCTTC

V gene: TRBV9
D gene: NA
clone size: once
J gene: TRBJ1-1
CDR3 protein: CASSAGTVLMGDPTEAFF
CDR3 DNA: TGTGCCAGCAGCGCGGGGACGGTTCTGATGGGCGATCCCACTGAAGCTTTCTTT

V gene: TRBV7-2
D gene: NA
clone size: NA
J gene: TRBJ1-2
CDR3 protein: CASSLEGHGFVYGYTF
CDR3 DNA: TGTGCCAGCAGCCTGGAGGGGCACGGGTTCGTATATGGCTACACCTTC

V gene: TRBV7-8
D gene: NA
clone size: NA
J gene: TRBJ1-5
CDR3 protein: CASSFAGSADQHF
CDR3 DNA: TGTGCCAGCAGCTTCGCGGGAAGTGCCGATCAGCATTTT

V gene: TRBV9
D gene: TRBD2
clone size: NA
J gene: TRBJ2-7
CDR3 protein: CASSAAGGGAYEQYF
CDR3 DNA: TGTGCCAGCAGTGCCGCGGGCGGGGGTGCCTATGAGCAGTACTTC

V gene: TRBV7-9
D gene: TRBD1
clone size: NA
J gene: TRBJ2-7
CDR3 protein: CAGQGARETQNVEYF
CDR3 DNA: TGTGCCGGACAGGGGGCTAGGGAGACCCAGAACGTCGAGTACTTC